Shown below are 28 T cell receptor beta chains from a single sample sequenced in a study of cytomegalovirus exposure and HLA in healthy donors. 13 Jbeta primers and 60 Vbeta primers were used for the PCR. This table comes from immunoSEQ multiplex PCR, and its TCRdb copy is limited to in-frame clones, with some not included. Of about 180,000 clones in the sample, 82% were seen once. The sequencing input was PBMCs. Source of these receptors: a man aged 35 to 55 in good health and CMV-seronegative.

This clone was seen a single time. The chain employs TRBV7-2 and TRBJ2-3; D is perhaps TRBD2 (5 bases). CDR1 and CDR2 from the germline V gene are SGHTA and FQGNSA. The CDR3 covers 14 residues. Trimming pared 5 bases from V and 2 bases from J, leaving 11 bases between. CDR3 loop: CASSPTTSTDTQYF. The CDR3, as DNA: TGTGCCAGCAGCCCGACTACCTCCACAGATACGCAGTATTTT.

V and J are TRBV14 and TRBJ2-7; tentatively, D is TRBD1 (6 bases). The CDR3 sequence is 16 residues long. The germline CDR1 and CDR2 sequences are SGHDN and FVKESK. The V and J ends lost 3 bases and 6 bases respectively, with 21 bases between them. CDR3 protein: CASSHRKPTGHREQYF. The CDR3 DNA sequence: TGTGCCAGCAGCCACCGAAAACCTACAGGGCACCGCGAGCAGTACTTC.

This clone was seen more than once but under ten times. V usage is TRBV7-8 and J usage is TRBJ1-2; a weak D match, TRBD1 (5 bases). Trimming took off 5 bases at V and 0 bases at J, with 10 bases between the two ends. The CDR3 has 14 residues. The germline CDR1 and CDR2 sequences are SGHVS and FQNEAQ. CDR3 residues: CASSHRLANYGYTF. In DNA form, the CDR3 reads TGTGCCAGCAGCCACAGGCTAGCTAACTATGGCTACACCTTC.

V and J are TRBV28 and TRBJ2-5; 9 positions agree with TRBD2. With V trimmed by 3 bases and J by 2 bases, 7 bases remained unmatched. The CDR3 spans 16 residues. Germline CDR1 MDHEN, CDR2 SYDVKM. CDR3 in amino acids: CASSFPALAGQETQYF. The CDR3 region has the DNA TGTGCCAGCAGTTTCCCTGCTCTAGCGGGGCAAGAGACCCAGTACTTC.

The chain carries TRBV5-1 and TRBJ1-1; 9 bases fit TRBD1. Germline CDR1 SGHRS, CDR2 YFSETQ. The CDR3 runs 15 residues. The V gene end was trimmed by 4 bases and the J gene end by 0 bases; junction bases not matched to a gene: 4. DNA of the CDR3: TGCGCCAGCAGCACACAGGGGGCCGTGAACACTGAAGCTTTCTTT. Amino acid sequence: CASSTQGAVNTEAFF.

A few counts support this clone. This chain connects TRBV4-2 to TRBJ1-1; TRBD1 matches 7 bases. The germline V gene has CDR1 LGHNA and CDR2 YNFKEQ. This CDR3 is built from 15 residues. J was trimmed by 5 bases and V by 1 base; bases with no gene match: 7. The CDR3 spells CASSQGVETGTEAFF. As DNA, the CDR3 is TGTGCCAGCAGCCAAGGTGTCGAGACAGGGACTGAAGCTTTCTTT.

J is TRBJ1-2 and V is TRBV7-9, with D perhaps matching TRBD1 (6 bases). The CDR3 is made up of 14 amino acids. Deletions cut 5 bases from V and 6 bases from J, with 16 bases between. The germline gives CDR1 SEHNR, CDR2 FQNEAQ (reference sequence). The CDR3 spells CASSHPTGVDGYTF. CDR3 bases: TGTGCCAGCAGCCACCCGACAGGTGTGGATGGCTACACCTTC.

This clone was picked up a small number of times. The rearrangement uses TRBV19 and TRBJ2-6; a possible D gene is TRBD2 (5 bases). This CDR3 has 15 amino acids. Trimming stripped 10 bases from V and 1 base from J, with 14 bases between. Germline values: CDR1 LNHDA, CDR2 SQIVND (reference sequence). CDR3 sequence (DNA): TGTGCCACCAGGCCCGGCGGGTCTGGGGCCAACGTCCTGACTTTC. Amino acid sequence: CATRPGGSGANVLTF.

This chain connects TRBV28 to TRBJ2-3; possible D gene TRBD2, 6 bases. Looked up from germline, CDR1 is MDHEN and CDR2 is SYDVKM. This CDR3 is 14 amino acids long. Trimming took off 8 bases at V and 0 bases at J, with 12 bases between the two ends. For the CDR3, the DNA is TGTGCCAGCGCCCTAGCGTCTAGCACAGATACGCAGTATTTT. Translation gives CASALASSTDTQYF.

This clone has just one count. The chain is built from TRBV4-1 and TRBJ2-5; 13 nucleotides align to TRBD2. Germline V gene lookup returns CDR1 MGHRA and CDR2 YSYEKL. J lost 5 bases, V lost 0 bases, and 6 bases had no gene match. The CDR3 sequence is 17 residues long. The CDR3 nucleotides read TGCGCCAGCAGCCAAGACCGGACTAGCGGGAGATTGGAGACCCAGTACTTC. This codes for CASSQDRTSGRLETQYF.

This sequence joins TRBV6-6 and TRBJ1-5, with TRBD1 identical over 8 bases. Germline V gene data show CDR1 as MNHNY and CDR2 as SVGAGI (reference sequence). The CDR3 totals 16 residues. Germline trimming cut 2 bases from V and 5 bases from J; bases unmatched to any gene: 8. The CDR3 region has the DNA TGTGCCAGCAGTTACCTGGCAGGGGGCTGGCATCAGCCCCAGCATTTT. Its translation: CASSYLAGGWHQPQHF.

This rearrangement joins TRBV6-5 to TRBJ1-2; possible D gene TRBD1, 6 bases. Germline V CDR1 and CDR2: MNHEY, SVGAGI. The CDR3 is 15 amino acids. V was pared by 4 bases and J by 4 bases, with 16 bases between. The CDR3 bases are TGTGCCAGCAGTTCAGAGCGTCAGGGGACCTATGGCTACACCTTC. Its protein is CASSSERQGTYGYTF.

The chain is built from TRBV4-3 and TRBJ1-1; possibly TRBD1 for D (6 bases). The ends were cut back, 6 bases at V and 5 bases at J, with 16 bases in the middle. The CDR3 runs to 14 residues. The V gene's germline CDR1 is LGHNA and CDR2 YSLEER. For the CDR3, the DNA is TGCGCCAGCAGTACCGAGGACAGAGAGACTGAAGCTTTCTTT. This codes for CASSTEDRETEAFF.

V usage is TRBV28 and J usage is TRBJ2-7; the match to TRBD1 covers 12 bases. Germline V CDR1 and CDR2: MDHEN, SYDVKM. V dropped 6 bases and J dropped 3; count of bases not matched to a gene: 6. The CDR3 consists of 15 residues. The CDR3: CASRGGTGGVYEQYF. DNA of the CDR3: TGTGCCAGCAGGGGGGGGACAGGGGGCGTCTACGAGCAGTACTTC.

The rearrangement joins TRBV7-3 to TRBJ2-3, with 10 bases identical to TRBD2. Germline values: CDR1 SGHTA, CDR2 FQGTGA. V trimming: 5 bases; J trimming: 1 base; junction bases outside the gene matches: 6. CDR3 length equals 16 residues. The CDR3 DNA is TGTGCCAGCAGCGGAATTGGACTAGCGGGCACAGATACGCAGTATTTT. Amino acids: CASSGIGLAGTDTQYF.

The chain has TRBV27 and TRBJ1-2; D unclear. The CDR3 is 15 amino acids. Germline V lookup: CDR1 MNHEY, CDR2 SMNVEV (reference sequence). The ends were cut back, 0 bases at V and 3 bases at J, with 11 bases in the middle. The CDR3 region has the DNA TGTGCCAGCAGTTTATCGGTGGCAGACTACTATGGCTACACCTTC. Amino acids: CASSLSVADYYGYTF.

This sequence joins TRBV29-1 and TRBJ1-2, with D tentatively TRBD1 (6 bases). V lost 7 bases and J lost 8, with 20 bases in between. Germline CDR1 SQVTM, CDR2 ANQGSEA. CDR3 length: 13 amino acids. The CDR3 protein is CSAAGAGAVGYTF. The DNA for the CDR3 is TGCAGCGCAGCAGGGGCGGGGGCTGTGGGCTACACCTTC.

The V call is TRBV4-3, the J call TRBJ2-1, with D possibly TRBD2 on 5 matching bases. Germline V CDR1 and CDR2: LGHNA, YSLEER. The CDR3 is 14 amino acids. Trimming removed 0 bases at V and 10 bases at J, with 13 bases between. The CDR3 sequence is CASSQERAFLEQFF. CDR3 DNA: TGCGCCAGCAGCCAAGAGAGGGCCTTCCTGGAGCAGTTCTTC.

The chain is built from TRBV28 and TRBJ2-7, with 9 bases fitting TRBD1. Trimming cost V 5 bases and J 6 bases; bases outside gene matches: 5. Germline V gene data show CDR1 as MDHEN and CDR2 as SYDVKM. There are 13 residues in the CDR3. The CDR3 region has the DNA TGTGCCAGCAGTATACAGACAGGGGGCGAGCAGTACTTC. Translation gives CASSIQTGGEQYF.

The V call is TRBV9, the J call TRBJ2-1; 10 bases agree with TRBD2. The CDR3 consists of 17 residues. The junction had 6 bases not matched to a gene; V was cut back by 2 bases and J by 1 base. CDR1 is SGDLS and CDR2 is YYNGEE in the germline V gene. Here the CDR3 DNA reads TGTGCCAGCAGCGTTTCTAGCGGGGGCCTATCCTACAATGAGCAGTTCTTC. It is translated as CASSVSSGGLSYNEQFF.

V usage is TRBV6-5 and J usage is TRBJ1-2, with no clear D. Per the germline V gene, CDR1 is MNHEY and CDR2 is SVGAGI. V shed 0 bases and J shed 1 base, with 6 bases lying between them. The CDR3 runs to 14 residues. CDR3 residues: CASSYSRGNYGYTF. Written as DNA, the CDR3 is TGTGCCAGCAGTTACTCCCGGGGTAACTATGGCTACACCTTC.

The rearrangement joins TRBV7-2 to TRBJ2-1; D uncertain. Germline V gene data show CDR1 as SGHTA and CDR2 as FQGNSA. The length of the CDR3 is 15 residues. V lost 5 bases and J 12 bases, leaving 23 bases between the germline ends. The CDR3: CASSQPPPHGPRQFF. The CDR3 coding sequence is TGTGCCAGCAGCCAACCACCCCCCCATGGCCCCCGGCAGTTCTTC.

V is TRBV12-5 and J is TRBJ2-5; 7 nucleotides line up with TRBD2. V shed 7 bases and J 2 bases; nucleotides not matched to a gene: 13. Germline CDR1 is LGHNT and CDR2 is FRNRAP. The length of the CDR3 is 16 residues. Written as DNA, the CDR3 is TGTGCTAGTGCCTGGGGAAGCGGGGAAAAACAAGAGACCCAGTACTTC. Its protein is CASAWGSGEKQETQYF. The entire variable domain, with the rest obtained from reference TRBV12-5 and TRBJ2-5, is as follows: DARVTQTPRHKVTEMGQEVTMRCQPILGHNTVFWYRQTMMQGLELLAYFRNRAPLDDSGMPKDRFSAEMPDATLATLKIQPSEPRDSAVYFCASAWGSGEKQETQYFGPGTRLLVL.

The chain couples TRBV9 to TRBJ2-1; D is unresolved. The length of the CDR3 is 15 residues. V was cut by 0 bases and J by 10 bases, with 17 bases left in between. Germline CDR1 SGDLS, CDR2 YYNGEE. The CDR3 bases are TGTGCCAGCAGCGTAGAAGGAAACGGCGGTGGCGAGCAGTTCTTC. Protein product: CASSVEGNGGGEQFF. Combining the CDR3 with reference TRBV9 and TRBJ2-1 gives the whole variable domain DSGVTQTPKHLITATGQRVTLRCSPRSGDLSVYWYQQSLDQGLQFLIQYYNGEERAKGNILERFSAQQFPDLHSELNLSSLELGDSALYFCASSVEGNGGGEQFFGPGTRLTVL.

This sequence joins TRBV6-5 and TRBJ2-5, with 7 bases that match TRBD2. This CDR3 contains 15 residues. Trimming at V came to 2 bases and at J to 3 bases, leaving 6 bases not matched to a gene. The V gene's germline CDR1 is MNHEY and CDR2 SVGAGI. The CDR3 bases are TGTGCCAGCAGTTACAGAAGCGGGGATAAAGAGACCCAGTACTTC. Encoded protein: CASSYRSGDKETQYF.

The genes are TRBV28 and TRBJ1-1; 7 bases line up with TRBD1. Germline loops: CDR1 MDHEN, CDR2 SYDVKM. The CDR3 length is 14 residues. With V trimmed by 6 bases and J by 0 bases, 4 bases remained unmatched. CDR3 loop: CASRTGVMNTEAFF. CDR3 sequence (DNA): TGTGCCAGCAGAACAGGGGTCATGAACACTGAAGCTTTCTTT.

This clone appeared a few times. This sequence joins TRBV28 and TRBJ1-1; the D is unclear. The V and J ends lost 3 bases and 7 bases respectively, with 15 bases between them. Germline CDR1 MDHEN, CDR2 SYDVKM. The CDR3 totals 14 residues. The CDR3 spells CASSFLVYRGEAFF. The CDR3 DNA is TGTGCCAGCAGTTTTTTGGTATACCGGGGTGAAGCTTTCTTT.

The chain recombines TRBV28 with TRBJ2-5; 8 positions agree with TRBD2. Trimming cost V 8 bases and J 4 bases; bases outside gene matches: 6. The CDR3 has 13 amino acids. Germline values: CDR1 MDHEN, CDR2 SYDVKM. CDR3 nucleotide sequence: TGTGCCAGCCGCGGGAGCGGGAGAGAGACCCAGTACTTC. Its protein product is CASRGSGRETQYF.